This T cell receptor beta chain was retrieved from a study of cytomegalovirus exposure and HLA in healthy donors. Study overall: According to later analysis, the same platform produced the 120 validation and about 630 first-cohort repertoires.

The V gene end was trimmed by 1 base and the J gene end by 4 bases; junction bases not matched to a gene: 6. Germline CDR1 LGHNA, CDR2 YNFKEQ. CDR3 size: 18 residues. Using immunoSEQ multiplex PCR, the repertoire was profiled, and TCRdb retains in-frame clones only, with some absent. This sample has around 150,000 clones, with roughly nine tenths found just once. Input material: PBMCs. The sequence came from a woman under 30 in good health and CMV-seropositive. V gene TRBV4-2 combines with J gene TRBJ2-1; 14 bases are a match to TRBD2. The CDR3 loop reads CASSQGLAGGWIYNEQFF. Here the CDR3 DNA reads TGTGCCAGCAGCCAAGGACTAGCGGGAGGGTGGATTTACAATGAGCAGTTCTTC.